This T cell receptor beta chain was recorded in a study of cytomegalovirus exposure and HLA in healthy donors. Germline CDR1 and CDR2: MNHNS and SASEGT. CDR3 length: 12 residues. V shed 2 bases and J shed 4 bases, with 3 bases lying between them. Study results and limitations: Later analysis showed most CMV-associated TCR beta chains appearing HLA-restricted.

Concerning this clone itself: What it binds is unknown.

This PCR relied on a set of 60 Vbeta primers and 13 Jbeta primers. Profiling relied on immunoSEQ multiplex PCR, and the TCRdb table lists in-frame clones only, not all of them. The sample gives more than 85,000 clones, around three quarters of which show up once; around 3% is in the top ten. The clonotype originates from a male donor in good health and CMV-seropositive. The chain joins TRBV6-1 to TRBJ1-3; D remains ambiguous. Specimen: PBMCs. The chain's CDR3 is CASSESGNTIYF. CDR3 bases: TGTGCCAGCAGTGAATCGGGAAACACCATATATTTT.